One sample yielded the 25 T cell receptor beta chains listed below, sequenced in a study of blood T cell repertoires in COVID-19. Assay used: immunoSEQ multiplex PCR; TCRdb lists only in-frame clones, some missing. The sample has a few hundred thousand clones, around 90% seen once. Material: PBMCs or T cells enriched from blood (not recorded which). The origin of the receptors is a woman aged 50 to 60 who had recovered from COVID-19.

J is TRBJ2-5 and V is TRBV5-4, with D maybe TRBD1 (5 bases). V gave up 0 bases and J gave up 0 bases, with 6 bases separating them. Looked up from germline, CDR1 is SGHNT and CDR2 is YYREEE (reference sequence). The CDR3 is 14 residues long. The CDR3 protein is CASSLAGYQETQYF. The CDR3 DNA reads TGTGCCAGCAGCTTGGCAGGGTACCAAGAGACCCAGTACTTC.

In this sample, this clone turned up once. The gene calls are TRBV5-4 and TRBJ1-2; no clear D gene. This CDR3 contains 12 residues. Trimming removed 10 bases from V and 7 bases from J, with 17 bases in between. Germline CDR1 is SGHNT and CDR2 is YYREEE (reference sequence). The CDR3 nucleotides are TGTGCCGAGAGGGTACCGGGCATTGGCTACACCTTC. Translating gives CAERVPGIGYTF.

The rearrangement links TRBV27 to TRBJ2-3; the match to TRBD2 covers 11 bases. V lost 3 bases to trimming and J lost 8 bases; unmatched junction nucleotides: 22. The CDR3 has 20 residues. The V gene's germline CDR1 is MNHEY and CDR2 SMNVEV (reference sequence). CDR3 residues: CASSFKGVAGGPWAQGTQYF. For the CDR3, the DNA is TGTGCCAGCAGTTTCAAGGGGGTAGCGGGAGGGCCCTGGGCACAAGGTACGCAGTATTTT.

The rearrangement uses TRBV28 and TRBJ1-6, with a weak D call TRBD1 (6 bases). In germline, CDR1 is MDHEN, CDR2 SYDVKM. There are 14 residues in the CDR3. Trimming took off 11 bases at V and 7 bases at J, with 18 bases between the two ends. CDR3 region: CASQAKTGNSPLHF. CDR3 bases: TGTGCCTCCCAGGCGAAAACAGGGAATTCACCCCTCCACTTT. The full variable domain, completed using reference TRBV28 and TRBJ1-6, is DVKVTQSSRYLVKRTGEKVFLECVQDMDHENMFWYRQDPGLGLRLIYFSYDVKMKEKGDIPEGYSVSREKKERFSLILESASTNQTSMYLCASQAKTGNSPLHFGNGTRLTVT.

The chain couples TRBV14 to TRBJ2-2; no definite D call. Trimming shortened V by 3 bases and J by 6 bases, and 11 bases separated the two germline ends. The CDR3 totals 14 residues. The V gene's germline CDR1 is SGHDN and CDR2 FVKESK. CDR3 nucleotide sequence: TGTGCCAGCAGCCATTATTACAGACCCGGGGAGCTGTTTTTT. Translated: CASSHYYRPGELFF.

V gene TRBV15 combines with J gene TRBJ2-7; no firm D call. Trimming took 1 base from V and 0 from J, leaving 10 bases between them. CDR1 is LNHNV, CDR2 YYDKDF, per germline (reference sequence). The CDR3 loop spans 15 amino acids. CDR3 nucleotides: TGTGCCACCAGCAGAGTTCGCGGAGCCTCCTACGAGCAGTACTTC. Translating it yields CATSRVRGASYEQYF.

The chain has TRBV4-1 and TRBJ1-1; D unresolved. Germline V lookup: CDR1 MGHRA, CDR2 YSYEKL. The CDR3 is made up of 14 amino acids. Trimming removed 4 bases from V and 1 base from J, with 10 bases in between. The chain's CDR3 is CASSLIIQNTEAFF. In nucleotides, the CDR3 is TGCGCCAGCAGCCTAATTATACAGAACACTGAAGCTTTCTTT.

The chain couples TRBV6-6 to TRBJ1-6; TRBD1 is a possible D gene (6 bases). The CDR3 loop spans 16 amino acids. CDR1 and CDR2 from the germline V gene are MNHNY and SVGAGI (reference sequence). Trimming shortened V by 3 bases and J by 6 bases, and 15 bases separated the two germline ends. CDR3 region: CASSYSDRAFNSPLHF. In nucleotides, the CDR3 is TGTGCCAGCAGTTATTCGGACAGAGCTTTTAATTCACCCCTCCACTTT.

This clone has just one count. V usage is TRBV2 and J usage is TRBJ2-7; 7 nucleotides agree with TRBD2. The germline V gene encodes CDR1 SNHLY and CDR2 FYNNEI. The CDR3 loop spans 15 amino acids. V lost 4 bases and J lost 1; bases outside the gene matches: 7. For the CDR3, the DNA is TGTGCCAGCAGTGTCCACTGGGGGGGGTCCTACGAGCAGTACTTC. Its translation: CASSVHWGGSYEQYF.

Only one count was recorded for this clone. This chain joins TRBV3-1 (or the pseudogene TRBV3-2) and TRBJ2-3; D remains ambiguous. Germline-derived CDR1 and CDR2 are LGHDT and YNNKEL (reference sequence). The V end lost 6 bases, the J end lost 5 bases, and 18 bases lay between the germline ends. The CDR3 sequence is 15 residues long. In DNA form, the CDR3 reads TGTGCCAGCAGTTTGGAGTGGCGCGAACGAGATACGCAGTATTTT. As protein: CASSLEWRERDTQYF.

The rearrangement links TRBV15 to TRBJ2-7, with 7 bases fitting TRBD2. CDR1 is LNHNV, CDR2 YYDKDF, per germline (reference sequence). This CDR3 region has 11 residues. V dropped 3 bases and J dropped 7; count of bases not matched to a gene: 0. In DNA form, the CDR3 reads TGTGCCACCAGCAGGGGGGGGGAGCAGTACTTC. Amino acids: CATSRGGEQYF.

The sample holds one count of this clone. The genes are TRBV7-9 and TRBJ2-3; D is undetermined. The CDR3 totals 14 residues. Trimming removed 1 base at V and 2 bases at J, with 7 bases between. Germline values: CDR1 SEHNR, CDR2 FQNEAQ (reference sequence). CDR3 in amino acids: CASSLGGNTDTQYF. In DNA, the CDR3 is TGTGCCAGCAGCTTAGGCGGAAACACAGATACGCAGTATTTT. The entire variable domain, with the rest obtained from reference TRBV7-9 and TRBJ2-3, is as follows: DTGVSQNPRHKITKRGQNVTFRCDPISEHNRLYWYRQTLGQGPEFLTYFQNEAQLEKSRLLSDRFSAERPKGSFSTLEIQRTEQGDSAMYLCASSLGGNTDTQYFGPGTRLTVL.

The rearrangement joins TRBV3-1 (or the pseudogene TRBV3-2) to TRBJ1-2; D gene unclear. This CDR3 has 14 amino acids. Per germline, CDR1 LGHDT and CDR2 YNNKEL (reference sequence). Between the trimmed V and J ends, which lost 0 bases and 6 bases, there was a span of 11 bases. The CDR3 protein is CASSQDRVRDGYTF. The CDR3 bases are TGTGCCAGCAGCCAAGATCGGGTCCGTGATGGCTACACCTTC.

The V and J genes are TRBV30 and TRBJ2-1; TRBD1 matches at 7 bases. Germline lookup yields CDR1 GTSNPN and CDR2 SVGIG (reference sequence). V shed 3 bases, J shed 5 bases, and the junction held 7 bases outside the gene matches. This CDR3 is built from 14 residues. The CDR3, as DNA: TGTGCCTGGAGAAAGGGGGCGCAGGACAATGAGCAGTTCTTC. Protein product: CAWRKGAQDNEQFF.

J is TRBJ2-1 and V is TRBV1; the D call in the table, TRBD2, was not verified against the DNA. TRBV1 is a pseudogene locus. CDR3 length: 15 residues. CDR3 sequence reads: CTSSQISGSSNEQFF. The CDR3 DNA sequence: TGCACCAGCAGCCAGATTAGCGGGAGCTCCAATGAGCAGTTCTTC.

The rearrangement joins TRBV7-2 to TRBJ2-2, with 11 bases identical to TRBD2. The CDR3 loop spans 19 amino acids. CDR1 is SGHTA, CDR2 FQGNSA, per germline. Trimming cost V 2 bases and J 0 bases; bases outside gene matches: 8. CDR3 nucleotide sequence: TGTGCCAGCAGCTTAAGGGGGCTAGCGGGAGGAGCGAACACCGGGGAGCTGTTTTTT. Its protein is CASSLRGLAGGANTGELFF.

This clone was recorded once. The chain links TRBV7-9 to TRBJ1-5, with TRBD1 matching over 9 bases. The germline gives CDR1 SEHNR, CDR2 FQNEAQ (reference sequence). The CDR3 spans 15 residues. The J segment lost 6 bases and the V segment lost 5 bases, leaving 8 bases of the junction unmatched. The CDR3 protein is CASSIGTGQAQPQHF. The CDR3 bases are TGTGCCAGCAGCATAGGGACAGGGCAAGCTCAGCCCCAGCATTTT.

The CDR3 loop reads CAWSVQVYGYTF. In DNA, the CDR3 is TGTGCCTGGAGTGTCCAGGTCTATGGCTACACCTTC. This chain joins TRBV30 and TRBJ1-2; the D is unclear. The CDR3 has 12 residues. The V and J ends lost 0 bases and 4 bases respectively, with 6 bases between them. Germline CDR1 is GTSNPN and CDR2 is SVGIG (reference sequence). The full variable domain, with the rest looked up from reference TRBV30 and TRBJ1-2, is SQTIHQWPATLVQPVGSPLSLECTVEGTSNPNLYWYRQAAGRGLQLLFYSVGIGQISSEVPQNLSASRPQDRQFILSSKKLLLSDSGFYLCAWSVQVYGYTFGSGTRLTVV.

This chain links TRBV5-4 with TRBJ1-1, with a tentative D call TRBD1 (6 bases). CDR1 and CDR2 from the germline V gene are SGHNT and YYREEE (reference sequence). Trimming removed 4 bases at V and 5 bases at J, with 12 bases between. CDR3 length: 13 amino acids. CDR3 in amino acids: CASSEQGRTEAFF. DNA for the CDR3: TGTGCCAGCAGCGAACAGGGTAGGACTGAAGCTTTCTTT.

The chain combines TRBV12-3 or TRBV12-4 with TRBJ1-5; weak D call: TRBD1 (5 bases). The CDR3 has 13 residues. Trimming shortened V by 2 bases and J by 5 bases, and 7 bases separated the two germline ends. CDR3 coding DNA: TGTGCCAGCAGTTTAACGGGGGATCAGCCCCAGCATTTT. This encodes CASSLTGDQPQHF.

A single count supports this clone. The rearrangement links TRBV11-2 to TRBJ2-2; the D is unclear. The CDR3 is 10 amino acids. The V end was cut by 5 bases, the J end by 9 bases, with 4 bases between. Germline V CDR1 and CDR2: SGHAT, FQNNGV. CDR3 residues: CASSPRELFF. Written as DNA, the CDR3 is TGTGCCAGCAGCCCCAGGGAGCTGTTTTTT.

The V and J genes are TRBV4-1 and TRBJ1-2; 10 bases map to TRBD1. Germline trimming cut 3 bases from V and 8 bases from J; bases unmatched to any gene: 3. The CDR3 is made up of 13 amino acids. In germline, CDR1 is MGHRA, CDR2 YSYEKL. The CDR3 sequence is CASSQTGGSGYTF. The CDR3 region has the DNA TGCGCCAGCAGCCAGACAGGGGGCTCGGGCTACACCTTC.

V is TRBV5-1 and J is TRBJ1-3; 9 bases match TRBD1. Germline lookup yields CDR1 SGHRS and CDR2 YFSETQ. The CDR3 runs to 18 residues. V lost 4 bases to trimming and J lost 1 base; unmatched junction nucleotides: 12. The CDR3 DNA is TGCGCCAGCAGCCCAATGGGACAGGGAGGGGGATCTGGAAACACCATATATTTT. It codes for CASSPMGQGGGSGNTIYF.

This clone appeared once. This chain uses TRBV5-6 with TRBJ2-7; TRBD2 aligns across 11 bases. CDR1 and CDR2 (germline): SGHDT, YYEEEE. With V trimmed by 2 bases and J by 2 bases, 6 bases remained unmatched. CDR3 length equals 16 residues. The DNA of the CDR3 is TGTGCCAGCAGCTTATTTAGCGGGAGGGCTACCTACGAGCAGTACTTC. This gives the protein CASSLFSGRATYEQYF.

This rearrangement joins TRBV10-3 to TRBJ2-1; D may be TRBD1 (5 bases). Germline V lookup: CDR1 ENHRY, CDR2 SYGVKD. Deletions cut 3 bases from V and 5 bases from J, with 14 bases between. The CDR3 is made up of 15 amino acids. The CDR3 loop is CAISENRLGDNEQFF. The DNA for the CDR3 is TGTGCCATCAGTGAAAACAGGTTAGGGGACAATGAGCAGTTCTTC.